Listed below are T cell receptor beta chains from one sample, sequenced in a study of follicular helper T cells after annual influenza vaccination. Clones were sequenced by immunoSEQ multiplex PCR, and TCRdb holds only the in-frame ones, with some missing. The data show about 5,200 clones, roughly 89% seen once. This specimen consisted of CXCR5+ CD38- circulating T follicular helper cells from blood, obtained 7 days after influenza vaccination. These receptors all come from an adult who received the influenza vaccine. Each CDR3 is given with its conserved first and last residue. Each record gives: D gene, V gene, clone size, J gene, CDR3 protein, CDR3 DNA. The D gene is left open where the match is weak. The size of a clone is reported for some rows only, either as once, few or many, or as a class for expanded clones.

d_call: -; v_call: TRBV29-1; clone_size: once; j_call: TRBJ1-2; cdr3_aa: CSVDTGLNYGYTF; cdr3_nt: TGCAGCGTTGATACAGGTCTAAACTATGGCTACACCTTC
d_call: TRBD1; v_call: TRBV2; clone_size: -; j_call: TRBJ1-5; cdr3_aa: CASSRDRGDQPQHF; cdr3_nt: TGTGCCAGCAGTCGGGACAGGGGGGATCAGCCCCAGCATTTT
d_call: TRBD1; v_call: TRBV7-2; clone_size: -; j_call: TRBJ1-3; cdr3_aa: CASSSRGTGYGSGNTIYF; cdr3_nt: TGTGCCAGCAGCTCCAGAGGGACAGGGTACGGCTCTGGAAACACCATATATTTT
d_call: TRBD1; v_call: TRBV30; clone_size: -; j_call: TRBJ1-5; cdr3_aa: CAWSPPGQGNQPQHF; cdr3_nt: TGTGCCTGGAGTCCGCCGGGACAGGGGAATCAGCCCCAGCATTTT
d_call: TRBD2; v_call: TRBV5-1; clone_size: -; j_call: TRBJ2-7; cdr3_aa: CASSLSTSGGPSYEQYF; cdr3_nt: TGCGCCAGCAGCTTGTCTACTAGCGGGGGGCCTTCCTACGAGCAGTACTTC
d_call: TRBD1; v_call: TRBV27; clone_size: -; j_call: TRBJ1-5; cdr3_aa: CASSPDYRGQQPQHF; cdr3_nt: TGTGCCAGCAGTCCTGATTACAGGGGGCAACAGCCCCAGCATTTT
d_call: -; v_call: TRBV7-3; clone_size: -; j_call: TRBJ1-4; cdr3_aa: CASSPTGGRGEKLFF; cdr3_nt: TGTGCCAGCAGCCCCACTGGCGGTCGGGGTGAAAAACTGTTTTTT
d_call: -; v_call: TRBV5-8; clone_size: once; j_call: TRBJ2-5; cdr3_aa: CASNPHGETQYF; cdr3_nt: TGTGCCAGCAACCCCCACGGGGAGACCCAGTACTTC
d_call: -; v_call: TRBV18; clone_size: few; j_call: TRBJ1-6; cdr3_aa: CASSHQGLLDSPLHF; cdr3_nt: TGTGCCAGCTCGCACCAGGGACTGCTGGATTCACCCCTCCACTTT
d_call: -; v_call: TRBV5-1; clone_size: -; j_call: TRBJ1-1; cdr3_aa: CASSLDRGQIRGEAFF; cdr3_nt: TGCGCCAGCAGCTTGGACCGAGGACAAATACGGGGGGAAGCTTTCTTT